Shown below are 23 T cell receptor beta chains from a single sample sequenced in a study of T cell repertoires in cytomegalovirus infection. TCRdb passed the reads through MiXCR, listing each CDR3 protein once. This sample has around 340,000 distinct CDR3 sequences; 25% to 35% occur once, and the top ten carry 20%. No antigens are known for them. The input for sequencing was cultured PBMCs, taken from culture after CMV antigen stimulation. The receptor set was obtained from a human donor in good health (CMV status not recorded). Some clones in this sample may be carry-over from other donors' samples.

This clonotype came up many times. The rearrangement joins TRBV27 to TRBJ2-3; D is possibly TRBD1 or TRBD2 (6 bases each). The length of the CDR3 is 16 residues. V lost 2 bases, J lost 1 base, and 13 bases lay in between. CDR1 and CDR2 from the germline V gene are MNHEY and SMNVEV (reference sequence). This chain's CDR3 is CASSLKGGGRTDTQYF. The CDR3 region has the DNA TGTGCCAGCAGTTTAAAAGGAGGGGGTCGCACAGATACGCAGTATTTT.

The genes are TRBV7-2 and TRBJ2-1, with TRBD2 matching over 7 bases. The CDR3 totals 15 residues. V gave up 0 bases and J gave up 8 bases; unmatched junction bases: 7. CDR1 is SGHTA, CDR2 FQGNSA, per germline. CDR3 nucleotides: TGTGCCAGCAGCTTAGCTCCGGGAGGTATCTATGAGCAGTTCTTC. Protein sequence: CASSLAPGGIYEQFF. The whole variable domain, remainder taken from reference TRBV7-2 and TRBJ2-1, is GAGVSQSPSNKVTEKGKDVELRCDPISGHTALYWYRQSLGQGLEFLIYFQGNSAPDKSGLPSDRFSAERTGGSVSTLTIQRTQQEDSAVYLCASSLAPGGIYEQFFGPGTRLTVL.

This clonotype was recorded a few times. The chain couples TRBV10-3 to TRBJ2-6; D may be TRBD1 (5 bases). From germline, CDR1 is ENHRY and CDR2 SYGVKD. The length of the CDR3 is 15 residues. Trimming took off 10 bases at V and 0 bases at J, with 13 bases between the two ends. Here the CDR3 DNA reads TGTGCCACGACAGTTCCCTCCTCTGGGGCCAACGTCCTGACTTTC. Translation: CATTVPSSGANVLTF.

There are a few counts of this clonotype. The V and J genes are TRBV28 and TRBJ1-1; no definite D call. The CDR3 extends over 15 amino acids. The V end lost 4 bases, the J end lost 4 bases, and 16 bases lay between the germline ends. CDR1 and CDR2 (germline): MDHEN, SYDVKM. CDR3 in amino acids: CASSSRLQRSTEAFF. CDR3 nucleotides: TGTGCCAGCAGTTCTCGCCTACAAAGATCCACTGAAGCTTTCTTT.

This clonotype has at least ten counts. The V call is TRBV27, the J call TRBJ1-5, with D tentatively TRBD1 (6 bases). CDR3 length: 14 residues. V dropped 6 bases and J dropped 0 bases, with 9 bases sitting between them. Germline V gives CDR1 MNHEY, CDR2 SMNVEV (reference sequence). CDR3 sequence: CASSLGGSNQPQHF. The CDR3 nucleotides read TGTGCCAGCAGCTTAGGGGGTAGCAATCAGCCCCAGCATTTT.

This clonotype was detected only a few times. The rearrangement joins TRBV15 to TRBJ1-5, with TRBD1 as a possible D gene (5 bases). Per the germline V gene, CDR1 is LNHNV and CDR2 is YYDKDF (reference sequence). V shed 6 bases and J shed 0 bases, with 12 bases lying between them. There are 15 residues in the CDR3. The CDR3 sequence: CATSRGRDSNQPQHF. The DNA for the CDR3 is TGTGCCACCAGTAGGGGTAGGGATAGCAATCAGCCCCAGCATTTT.

There are a few counts of this clonotype. V usage is TRBV12-3 or TRBV12-4 and J usage is TRBJ1-2; TRBD1 matches at 7 bases. This CDR3 has 15 amino acids. V lost 6 bases and J lost 0; bases outside the gene matches: 7. CDR3 DNA: TGTGCCAGCAGACCTAGACAGGGAGCTAACTATGGCTACACCTTC. This encodes CASRPRQGANYGYTF.

This clonotype has just a few counts. The gene calls are TRBV4-1 and TRBJ1-1, with a tentative D call TRBD1 (5 bases). The CDR3 extends over 16 amino acids. Between the trimmed V and J ends, which lost 2 bases and 0 bases, there was a span of 13 bases. CDR1 is MGHRA, CDR2 YSYEKL, per germline. This chain's CDR3 is CASSQPGRTLNTEAFF. The CDR3 DNA reads as TGCGCCAGCAGCCAACCGGGACGGACCTTGAACACTGAAGCTTTCTTT.

The chain recombines TRBV23-1 with TRBJ1-5, with a weak D call TRBD1 (5 bases). TRBV23-1 is an ORF, with its function uncertain. The CDR3 extends over 15 amino acids. The V and J ends lost 3 bases and 2 bases respectively, with 11 bases between them. This CDR3 is CASSHRGCGNQPQHF. CDR3 in DNA: TGCGCCAGCAGTCACCGGGGGTGCGGCAATCAGCCCCAGCATTTT.

V gene TRBV19 combines with J gene TRBJ1-2; 7 bases align to TRBD1. The CDR3 totals 13 residues. With V trimmed by 5 bases and J by 6 bases, 6 bases remained unmatched. Germline CDR1 reads LNHDA; CDR2 reads SQIVND (reference sequence). CDR3: CASSFTGENGYTF. The CDR3, as DNA: TGTGCCAGTAGTTTCACAGGGGAGAATGGCTACACCTTC.

This clonotype was counted between two and nine times. The chain couples TRBV19 to TRBJ1-2, with TRBD1 matching 8 bases. The V gene end was trimmed by 9 bases and the J gene end by 3 bases; junction bases not matched to a gene: 12. The CDR3 loop spans 15 amino acids. Germline CDR1 and CDR2: LNHDA and SQIVND (reference sequence). The CDR3 DNA sequence: TGTGCCAGCGAATCCGGGACAGGAGTGTACTATGGCTACACCTTC. This gives the protein CASESGTGVYYGYTF.

In its sample, this clonotype was seen a few times. The chain recombines TRBV27 with TRBJ2-6, with 9 nucleotides matching TRBD1. CDR1 and CDR2 (germline): MNHEY, SMNVEV (reference sequence). The ends lost 6 bases at V and 1 base at J; junction bases unmatched: 7. The CDR3 covers 17 residues. CDR3 coding DNA: TGTGCCAGCAGCGCCGGGACAGGGTTTTCTGGGGCCAACGTCCTGACTTTC. This encodes CASSAGTGFSGANVLTF.

The CDR3 bases are TGTGCCAGCAGCTCTCGGACAGGGGGAACCGGGGAGCTGTTTTTT. As protein: CASSSRTGGTGELFF. The chain combines TRBV11-3 with TRBJ2-2; 10 bases are shared with TRBD1. J was trimmed by 5 bases and V by 4 bases; bases with no gene match: 4. CDR1 is SGHNT and CDR2 is YENEEA in the germline V gene. This CDR3 contains 15 residues.

This chain connects TRBV27 to TRBJ1-1; D is unclear. Trimming pared 7 bases from V and 0 bases from J, leaving 15 bases between. Germline V gives CDR1 MNHEY, CDR2 SMNVEV (reference sequence). The CDR3 is made up of 15 amino acids. The CDR3 DNA reads as TGTGCCAGCAATCCTAGCGGTACGGTGAACACTGAAGCTTTCTTT. Translating gives CASNPSGTVNTEAFF.

The CDR3 bases are TGTGCCAGCAGCCCGGAGGGGCCCTCATCCTATGGCTACACCTTC. Translating it yields CASSPEGPSSYGYTF. This rearrangement joins TRBV7-3 to TRBJ1-2, with a possible D match to TRBD1 (5 bases). The V end lost 5 bases, the J end lost 4 bases, and 17 bases lay between the germline ends. CDR1 is SGHTA, CDR2 FQGTGA, per germline. The CDR3 is made up of 15 amino acids.

The CDR3 reads CASSLGQVYTEAFF. In DNA, the CDR3 is TGTGCCAGCAGCCTAGGACAGGTGTACACTGAAGCTTTCTTT. The chain is built from TRBV7-4 and TRBJ1-1; TRBD1 matches 7 bases. V lost 5 bases and J lost 3; bases outside the gene matches: 6. CDR1 is SGHVT, CDR2 SQSDAQ, per germline. CDR3 length: 14 amino acids.

The chain combines TRBV7-9 with TRBJ1-6; D is possibly TRBD1 (6 bases). The CDR3 has 16 residues. The germline V and J ends were trimmed by 6 bases and 5 bases, with 17 bases remaining between them. CDR1 and CDR2 from the germline V gene are SEHNR and FQNEAQ (reference sequence). This chain's CDR3 is CASRGLRDTNNSPLHF. The CDR3, as DNA: TGTGCCAGCAGGGGGCTCCGGGACACCAATAATTCACCCCTCCACTTT.

This clonotype was found a few times. The rearrangement uses TRBV7-8 and TRBJ2-7; D possibly corresponds to TRBD1 (6 bases). Germline loops: CDR1 SGHVS, CDR2 FQNEAQ. V lost 3 bases and J 2 bases, leaving 14 bases between the germline ends. This CDR3 comprises 15 residues. DNA for the CDR3: TGTGCCAGCAGCTTCGACCGGGACAATACCTACGAGCAGTACTTC. This sequence encodes CASSFDRDNTYEQYF.

The chain combines TRBV11-2 with TRBJ2-1, with 10 bases fitting TRBD2. Unmatched junction bases numbered 11, after V lost 5 bases and J lost 7 bases. Germline V CDR1 and CDR2: SGHAT, FQNNGV. This CDR3 has 16 amino acids. In nucleotides, the CDR3 is TGTGCCAGCAGCCGAACATTAGCGGGGGGCCAGAATGAGCAGTTCTTC. It specifies CASSRTLAGGQNEQFF.

The J gene is TRBJ2-7, the V gene TRBV27; 12 bases map to TRBD2. Trimming cost V 2 bases and J 5 bases; bases outside gene matches: 10. The germline CDR1 and CDR2 sequences are MNHEY and SMNVEV (reference sequence). The CDR3 has 17 residues. In nucleotides, the CDR3 is TGTGCCAGCAGTTTAACTAGCGGGGGGATCCGGCCCCACGAGCAGTACTTC. This sequence encodes CASSLTSGGIRPHEQYF.

This sequence joins TRBV5-1 and TRBJ1-1; tentatively, D is TRBD1 (5 bases). This CDR3 contains 13 residues. Trimming stripped 3 bases from V and 5 bases from J, with 11 bases between. Germline values: CDR1 SGHRS, CDR2 YFSETQ. The CDR3 DNA reads TGCGCCAGCAGCTGGGGACCGGAGACTGAAGCTTTCTTT. As protein: CASSWGPETEAFF.

The chain has TRBV7-2 and TRBJ1-6; maybe TRBD1 (5 bases). Trimming left V 5 bases short and J 9 bases short, with 17 bases between. The CDR3 spans 15 residues. Germline V CDR1 and CDR2: SGHTA, FQGNSA. Here the CDR3 reads CASSGGGGWGSPLHF. DNA of the CDR3: TGTGCCAGCAGCGGGGGGGGGGGGTGGGGTTCACCCCTCCACTTT.

This clonotype was counted a few times. This chain connects TRBV7-2 to TRBJ2-3, with 12 bases lining up with TRBD1. The CDR3 loop spans 17 amino acids. V was pared by 5 bases and J by 5 bases, with 11 bases of the junction left unmatched. The germline V gene encodes CDR1 SGHTA and CDR2 FQGNSA. This CDR3 reads CASSDRDRGHFKDTQYF. CDR3 in DNA: TGTGCCAGCAGCGACCGGGACAGGGGGCATTTTAAAGATACGCAGTATTTT.